This T cell receptor (beta chain) was sequenced for a study of T cells in Graves' hyperthyroidism and ophthalmopathy (dated by TCRdb to between 2017 and 2020). The study in broad terms: Peripheral blood samples were taken at the time of initial diagnosis, prior to any treatment. To identify distinguishing TCR V-J signatures, a discovery cohort of 90 to 100 patients was used, comprising 40 to 45 with Graves' ophthalmopathy and some 60 with stable Graves' hyperthyroidism. Prospective prediction of ophthalmopathy was tested in an independent validation cohort consisting of about 19 hyperthyroidism patients and approximately 16 patients who later progressed to ophthalmopathy. The 85 to 100 discovery patients were divided at random into training and test sets in a 7:3 ratio. The study also compared thyroid tissue and blood T-cell repertoires from several Graves' hyperthyroidism patients. Following sampling, methimazole starting at 30 mg daily was given to hyperthyroidism patients, and high-dose intravenous methylprednisolone was given to ophthalmopathy patients. According to the paper, TCR Vbeta CDR3 sequencing was carried out on 135 peripheral blood samples, which came from fewer than 50 ophthalmopathy, approximately 72 hyperthyroidism and around 17 progressor patients. The full study reports these points: Most expanded thyroid clonotypes (frequency above 0.001) were also detected in blood, suggesting blood repertoires may reflect thyroid immune responses. Ophthalmopathy was separated from stable hyperthyroidism by a 13 V-J signature model, with around 90% sensitivity and 81% to 82% specificity obtained in cross-validation and 80%/75% obtained in testing. In validation, the model predicted progression to ophthalmopathy a median of about 5.9 months before onset, with 65% to 71% sensitivity and 72.22% specificity. No statistical method was used to fix the sample size in advance, and group allocation was not hidden from the investigators.

Looking up the germline V gene yields CDR1 MNHEY and CDR2 SVGAGI. The CDR3 spans 20 residues, from the cysteine through the phenylalanine. Only the CDR3 DNA stays, 60 bases, in frame from base 1. The germline V end is reduced by 0 bases and the J end by 8 bases; junction bases left unmatched: 20. In the ophthalmopathy patients, disease was moderately to severely active, with a Clinical Activity Score of 3 or more, a NOSPECS grade of 4 or more, and a duration of less than 3 months. Any patient with an uncontrolled infection, another autoimmune disease, pregnancy or lactation was excluded. Diagnoses relied on clinical symptoms, serum thyroxine and TRAb, thyroid ultrasound and orbital computed tomography. Ficoll-Paque density gradient centrifugation was used to isolate PBMCs from 9.5 to 10 ml of fresh peripheral blood. Total RNA was extracted with Trizol reagent, and quality was checked on an Agilent 2100 Bioanalyzer.

This clonotype turned up a few times. Which antigen it targets is not known. No quality values exist for individual bases; no much larger clone is one base distant. TCR beta CDR3 regions were amplified from RNA transcripts. For the first round of RT-PCR on the TCR CDR3, the HTBI primer set was used together with the Qiagen OneStep RT-PCR kit. The libraries were constructed in a second round of multiplex PCR and then size-selected and purified. The libraries were sequenced on an Illumina HiSeq2000 using paired-end 100 bp reads. The authors' pipeline ran thus. SOAPnuke was used to process the raw data, throwing out any read that contained adapters or uncalled bases, had a mean Phred below 15, or lacked an exact constant-primer or identifier match. COPE v1.2.5 was used to merge the high-quality paired reads, and each unique nucleotide sequence was defined as a clonotype. Clonotypes were aligned to IMGT TRBV, TRBD and TRBJ reference segments using MiTCR v1.1. The analysis included only V-J combinations with a frequency above 0.0001, which together covered around 99% of the repertoires. The TCS score was defined as F50 (clonal expansion) divided by E x V (chaos), with BLOSUM62-based TCRdist calculated between CDR3 peptides within each V-J. Welch's t-statistics and random forest reduced fewer than 550 V-J features to under 15, which were used in a naive Bayes classifier (R e1071). TCRdb redid the processing of the public reads, applying fastp at Q25 and MiXCR, and retained in-frame beta chains. Identical CDR3 protein sequences are pooled into one entry, listed with their most common genes and DNA. Here the V and J calls rest on TCRdb's processing, not on the authors' analysis. The sample data list 500,000 to 650,000 distinct CDR3 sequences, and nearly 20% of these were observed just once. Of the sample, about 45% falls within the top ten clones.

The TCR sequence derives from a middle-aged man with Graves' ophthalmopathy. Sequencing was performed on blood. Rearrangement joined TRBV6-5 to TRBJ2-1; a stretch of 9 junction bases matches TRBD2. In nucleotides, the sequence is TGTGCCAGCAGTTACTCGAGGTCCGCTCTCGAGGGACTAGCAGGCGATGAGCAGTTCTTC. Its amino acids are CASSYSRSALEGLAGDEQFF.